The 4 T cell receptor beta chains reported below all come from one sample, sequenced in a study of response to subunit inactivated influenza vaccine. Via MiXCR, TCRdb re-called the RT-PCR reads, giving one row per CDR3 protein. The sample lists around 790,000 distinct CDR3 sequences, less than 25% occurring once. Specimen: PBMCs from blood, collected around 5 days after vaccination. The receptor source for this set is a man aged 45-65 years who received an inactivated influenza vaccine.

The CDR3 nucleotides are TGTGCCACCAGCAGACAGGGAGGTCGGGAGACCCAGTACTTC. This translates into CATSRQGGRETQYF. This rearrangement joins TRBV24-1 to TRBJ2-5; perhaps TRBD1 as D (7 bases). Germline loops: CDR1 KGHDR, CDR2 SFDVKD. The CDR3 covers 14 residues. Deletions cut 7 bases from V and 5 bases from J, with 16 bases between.

The chain joins TRBV29-1 to TRBJ2-3, with 14 bases that match TRBD2. Germline CDR1 is SQVTM and CDR2 is ANQGSEA. CDR3 length equals 13 residues. J gave up 8 bases and V 6 bases, and 4 bases lay outside the gene matches. CDR3 coding DNA: TGCAGCGTCGGGACTAGCGGGAGAGGTACGCAGTATTTT. Translation gives CSVGTSGRGTQYF.

The genes are TRBV6-1 and TRBJ2-2, with 7 bases that match TRBD1. Trimming removed 6 bases from V and 3 bases from J; junction bases left unmatched: 7. From germline, CDR1 is MNHNS and CDR2 SASEGT. This CDR3 region has 15 residues. The CDR3 bases are TGTGCCAGCAGGACCGGGACAGCGGACACCGGGGAGCTGTTTTTT. Amino acids: CASRTGTADTGELFF.

The chain employs TRBV6-1 and TRBJ1-6; D not resolved. This CDR3 is built from 13 residues. Germline V lookup: CDR1 MNHNS, CDR2 SASEGT. V was cut by 4 bases and J by 5 bases, with 6 bases left in between. The CDR3 bases are TGTGCCAGCAGTGGACGGGATAATTCACCCCTCCACTTT. This sequence encodes CASSGRDNSPLHF.